A selection of T cell receptor beta chains follows, all from one sample in a study of CD4 and CD8 cells across lung adenocarcinoma regions. A single record per CDR3 protein comes from TCRdb applying MiXCR to the PCR reads. The sample has fewer than 20,000 distinct CDR3 sequences; roughly half are singletons. The specimen was CD8+ T cells from the center of a lung tumor. The receptors originated from a female donor with lung adenocarcinoma. The CD4 and CD8 labels of this study may be unreliable. The CDR3 runs from the conserved cysteine through the conserved F or W. D genes are given only for firm matches. Clone sizes are given selectively: once, few, many, or a class where the clone is expanded.

D	size	V	J	DNA	CDR3
-	-	TRBV27	TRBJ2-1	TGTGCCAGCAGTCCTGGGGCAGAGCCGAGCTCCTACAATGAGCAGTTCTTC	CASSPGAEPSSYNEQFF
-	-	TRBV6-5	TRBJ1-2	TGTGCCAGCAGTTTTGAAGGGTCCTATGGCTACACCTTC	CASSFEGSYGYTF
TRBD1	-	TRBV4-2	TRBJ2-3	TGTGCCAGCAGCGAGCCCCAGGGGGCGCGGAGCACAGATACGCAGTATTTT	CASSEPQGARSTDTQYF
TRBD1	-	TRBV7-2	TRBJ2-7	TGTGCCAGCAGCTGGCAGGGGGCTTACAACGAGCAGTACTTC	CASSWQGAYNEQYF
-	few	TRBV27	TRBJ2-5	TGTGCCAGCAGTTTAGGTCTGCAAGAGACCCAGTACTTC	CASSLGLQETQYF
-	few	TRBV7-2	TRBJ1-1	TGTGCCAGCAGTCCAGGGGTCACTGAAGCTTTCTTT	CASSPGVTEAFF
TRBD2	-	TRBV12-3/TRBV12-4	TRBJ2-7	TGTGCCAGCAGTTTGCGGGGACTAGCGGGAGGTGGGAGTCCCTACAATGAGCAGTACTTC	CASSLRGLAGGGSPYNEQYF
-	many	TRBV6-5	TRBJ2-6	TGTGCCAGCAGTTATCGGCAGGCCCCCTCTGGGGCCAACGTCCTGACTTTC	CASSYRQAPSGANVLTF
-	-	TRBV27	TRBJ2-2	TGTGCCAGCAGTTTATCGCAGGCGAAGGCCTCCGGGGAGCTGTTTTTT	CASSLSQAKASGELFF
TRBD2	-	TRBV11-3	TRBJ2-1	TGTGCCAGCAGCGCCCGGGGGGGACCATACAATGAGCAGTTCTTC	CASSARGGPYNEQFF
-	-	TRBV27	TRBJ2-2	TGTGCCAGCAGTTTAAGGCGGGGAAACACCGGGGAGCTGTTTTTT	CASSLRRGNTGELFF
TRBD1	-	TRBV6-1	TRBJ2-2	TGTGCCAGCAGTGGGAGACAGACAGTGAGCACAGGGGCGCTGTTTTTT	CASSGRQTVSTGALFF
-	few	TRBV9	TRBJ2-3	TGTGCCAGCAGCGTTGGAGCTCTTTCAGATACGCAGTATTTT	CASSVGALSDTQYF
-	-	TRBV4-2	TRBJ2-3	TGTGCCAGCAGCCAAAGGACTACCGGGGTGTATGCCACAAATACGCAGTATTTC	CASSQRTTGVYATNTQYF
-	few	TRBV12-5	TRBJ2-1	TGTGCTAGTGGTTTGGGAAGAAACAATGAGCAGTTCTTC	CASGLGRNNEQFF
-	-	TRBV7-2	TRBJ2-4	TGTGCCAGCAGCTTAGCGAGGTCGACAAACACGCAGTACTTT	CASSLARSTNTQYF
TRBD2	-	TRBV6-1	TRBJ2-5	TGTGCCAGCAGTGAATGGTGGCGGGAGGGGGAGACCCAGTACTTC	CASSEWWREGETQYF
TRBD2	-	TRBV6-1	TRBJ2-5	TGTGCGAGCATTCGCGCGGGAGCGGGGGGGCGTGGCCCAGAGACGCAGTACTTC	CASIRAGAGGRGPETQYF
-	many	TRBV11-1	TRBJ2-1	TGTGCCAGCAGCCAAACTAATTTCGGTGAGCAGTTCTTC	CASSQTNFGEQFF
-	few	TRBV3-1	TRBJ1-1	TGTGCCAGCAGCCAAGAGGGGGGATACACTGAAGCTTTCTTT	CASSQEGGYTEAFF
TRBD2	-	TRBV4-2	TRBJ2-1	TGTGCCAGCAGCCAAGCGTCCAGCGGGATTCCACACTTC	CASSQASSGIPHF
TRBD2	-	TRBV6-1	TRBJ2-7	TGTGCCAGCAGCCCACCGGGACTAGCGAATGAGCAGTACTTC	CASSPPGLANEQYF
TRBD1	-	TRBV10-2	TRBJ1-1	TGCGCCAGCAGTGAACCCCCCGGGACAGGGGTCAGGGAAGCTTTCTTT	CASSEPPGTGVREAFF
TRBD2	-	TRBV6-1	TRBJ2-3	TGTGCCAGCAGTCGCGGAGTAGCGGGGGTGTGTGGCACAGATATGCAGTATTTC	CASSRGVAGVCGTDMQYF
TRBD1	many	TRBV10-3	TRBJ2-7	TGTGCCATCAGTGCCCTGGGACAGGGTATCTCCTACGAGCAGTACTTC	CAISALGQGISYEQYF
-	many	TRBV11-3	TRBJ2-7	TGTGCCAGCAGCTTAGGAGGGGGAGACGAGCAGTACTTC	CASSLGGGDEQYF
TRBD1	-	TRBV6-5	TRBJ1-6	TGTGCCAGCAGTTATAATGCCCAGGGGGGCTCACCCCTCCACTTT	CASSYNAQGGSPLHF
-	few	TRBV20-1	TRBJ2-5	TGCAGTGCTAGATCGGTAGTCCAGGGGGAGACCCAGTACTTC	CSARSVVQGETQYF
-	-	TRBV6-1	TRBJ2-3	TGTGCGTGCAGCGAATCGGGGCTGTGGGCCAAAGATACGCAGTACTTT	CACSESGLWAKDTQYF
-	-	TRBV28	TRBJ1-4	TGTGCCAGCAGCATAACAGGGTCGGGGGAAAAACTGTTTTTT	CASSITGSGEKLFF
TRBD2	-	TRBV7-3	TRBJ2-5	TGTGCCAGCAGCAGCGGGACTAGCGGGAGTTTGCAGTACTTC	CASSSGTSGSLQYF
-	-	TRBV6-1	TRBJ2-1	TGTGCCAGCAGTAGGACTGGTAGCTCCTACAATGAGCAGTTCTTC	CASSRTGSSYNEQFF
-	few	TRBV5-1	TRBJ1-3	TGCGCCAGCAGCTTGGGGGGAACTGGCAACACCATATATTTT	CASSLGGTGNTIYF
TRBD1	few	TRBV6-2/TRBV6-3	TRBJ2-7	TGTGCCAGCATTGGACAGGGGGCACGGTCCTACGAGCAGTACTTC	CASIGQGARSYEQYF
TRBD2	-	TRBV27	TRBJ2-2	TGTGCCAGCAGTCTACGGGGGGTAAACACCGGTGAGCTGTTTTTT	CASSLRGVNTGELFF
-	-	TRBV6-2/TRBV6-3	TRBJ1-6	TGTGCCAGCAGTTACTCAGAGAATTCACCCCTCCACTTT	CASSYSENSPLHF
-	once	TRBV7-8	TRBJ2-7	TGTGCCAGCAGCCCAGCGGCCTACGAGCAGTACTTC	CASSPAAYEQYF
-	-	TRBV6-5	TRBJ2-3	TGTGCCAGCAGTTACTCGTGGGGAGATACGCAGTATTTT	CASSYSWGDTQYF
TRBD2	-	TRBV11-1	TRBJ2-3	TGTGCCAGCAGCCCCCGGGGGGTGTCCAGACGAACAGATACGCAGTATTTT	CASSPRGVSRRTDTQYF
TRBD2	-	TRBV6-1	TRBJ2-1	TGTGCCAGCAGTCGGACTAGCCCAACGAGCTCCTACAATGAGCAGTTCTTC	CASSRTSPTSSYNEQFF
-	-	TRBV14	TRBJ1-6	TGTGCCAGCAGCCAAGGGGCAGGTTCACCCCTCCACTTT	CASSQGAGSPLHF
TRBD1	-	TRBV6-5	TRBJ2-3	TGTGCCAGCAGTTACCGTTGGGACAGTAGCACAGATACGCAGTATTTT	CASSYRWDSSTDTQYF
-	-	TRBV4-1	TRBJ2-7	TGCGCCAGCAGCCAAGCAAGAGACTACGAGCAGTACTTC	CASSQARDYEQYF
-	many	TRBV11-2	TRBJ2-1	TGTGCCAGCAGCTTAAATTCCCAGTCGCGGAATGAGCAGTTCTTC	CASSLNSQSRNEQFF
TRBD2	few	TRBV6-1	TRBJ2-1	TGTGCCAGCAACCTAGCGGGAGAGGCCAATGAGCAGTTCTTC	CASNLAGEANEQFF
-	-	TRBV6-1	TRBJ2-7	TGTGCCAGCTGCCGCAGCCGGGACTCGAGCTCCTACGAGCAGTACTTC	CASCRSRDSSSYEQYF
-	-	TRBV10-3	TRBJ2-4	TGTGCCGGGGGGCGCGCGGGATCAGCCAAAAACACCCAGTACTTC	CAGGRAGSAKNTQYF
-	many	TRBV7-2	TRBJ2-7	TGTGCCAGCAGCTCCTCCTCCCATTACGAGCAGTACTTC	CASSSSSHYEQYF
-	-	TRBV7-2	TRBJ1-4	TGTGCCAGCAGCTTGAGGGGCGAGTCTAATGAAAAACTGTTTTTT	CASSLRGESNEKLFF
TRBD1	many	TRBV12-3/TRBV12-4	TRBJ2-5	TGTGCCAGCAGTTTAGGGGGGACAGGGGGAGAGACCCAGTACTTC	CASSLGGTGGETQYF
-	-	TRBV19	TRBJ2-3	TGTGCCAGTAGCCGAGGGGGGGGGCTCTCAGATACGCAGTATTTT	CASSRGGGLSDTQYF
TRBD2	many	TRBV6-1	TRBJ2-2	TGTGCCAGCAGTGGGTTAGCGGGAGGCGTCCGGGAGCTGTTTTTT	CASSGLAGGVRELFF
-	-	TRBV7-1	TRBJ2-7	TGTGGCAGCGTAGGGGGGCTCGGTGGCACAGATACGCAGTACTTC	CGSVGGLGGTDTQYF